The present TCR beta chain was sequenced within a study of control samples from healthy donors and cancer patients. This clone occurred a few times. Here immunoSEQ multiplex PCR was the method, and the copy in TCRdb shows in-frame clones only, minus some. The data show approximately 170,000 clones, 85% to 95% seen once. V was clipped by 6 bases and J by 0 bases, with 12 bases between them. Germline V gene data show CDR1 as MNHEY and CDR2 as SMNVEV (reference sequence). This CDR3 is 14 amino acids long. The V gene is TRBV27, the J gene TRBJ2-7; D is perhaps TRBD1 (6 bases). The sequence came from a woman aged 55-69 years in good health. Sequenced sample: blood. The CDR3, as DNA: TGTGCCAGCAGGGTAAGGGACAACTCCTACGAGCAGTACTTC. The encoded protein is CASRVRDNSYEQYF.